This section outlines one T cell receptor beta chain sequence together with its context. What it binds is not known. After template switching added a universal primer site, the resulting cDNA carried unique molecular identifiers. In TCRdb, the 5' RACE reads were re-called with MiXCR into one record per CDR3 protein. The sample contains roughly 250,000 distinct CDR3 sequences, more than 13% of which appear only once. The data were taken from a study of identical twins. Study-wide results and limits: The models systematically underestimated how much out-of-frame TCR alpha was shared in monozygotic twins. Sharing of beta out-of-frame sequences by twins showed a weaker excess. Partly confounded zero-insertion analyses could result from invariant MAIT and iNKT cells.

Germline CDR1 is DFQATT and CDR2 is SNEGSKA (reference sequence). V shed 3 bases and J 8 bases; nucleotides not matched to a gene: 12. This CDR3 has 14 amino acids. Material for sequencing was memory (CD45RO+) T cells sorted from blood. The sequence was obtained from a young woman in good health. The chain uses TRBV20-1 and TRBJ1-1, with 7 bases lining up with TRBD1. The CDR3 here is CSASYPDRVYEAFF. In DNA, the CDR3 is TGCAGTGCTAGTTACCCTGACAGGGTGTACGAAGCTTTCTTT.